Described below is a single TCR beta chain sequence and its context. What antigen it recognizes has not been identified. The sample holds no much larger clone one base away, and base qualities are not on file. This specimen comes from a study of STAT5B mutations in CD4+ large granular lymphocyte leukemia (dated by TCRdb to 2021 to 2024). Study-wide context: When cryopreserved patient cells were available, CD8+ cells were first depleted, and selection with anti-CD4 microbeads was then performed. The TCRbeta repertoires of CD4+ T-cell large granular lymphocyte leukemia patients were compared with the TCRbeta repertoires of healthy blood donors. Flow cytometry on FACSCanto II or FACSVerse confirmed that purified fractions exceeded 95% purity among lymphocytes.

Counted from cysteine to phenylalanine, this CDR3 has 13 amino acids. Kept here is only the CDR3 DNA, which spans 39 bases and is read in frame from base 1. Trimming removed 1 base from V and 7 bases from J, leaving 11 bases between the germline ends. The germline V gene provides CDR1 SGHTS and CDR2 YDEGEE. What the research found in general, with its limitations: The sources of patient cells varied, and only 6 CD4-sorted patient samples were included in the clonality comparison with healthy controls. Data were not HLA-matched; higher clonality in CD4+ versus CD8+ T-LGLL could reflect the relatively small sample size. Compared with healthy CD4+ repertoires, CD4-sorted patient repertoires appeared more clonal, and this difference remained even after the putative leukemic clones were removed. TRBV06-family usage was enriched among the top patient clones (8/27) compared with healthy controls (2/35). Each patient's main leukemic clonotypes were private, but roughly 25% of these clonotypes showed up at low frequency in the non-leukemic repertoires of other patients.

The immunoSEQ assay at survey resolution was applied to genomic DNA for sequencing of TCRbeta rearrangements. The authors processed their data as follows. Clonotypes making up more than 5% of the repertoire were considered putative leukemic clones, giving nearly 60 such clones in 25 to 35 patients. In the TCR sequencing data, the lowest productive clonotype frequency that could be detected was 2.59 x 10-5. Only productive TCRbeta rearrangements, meaning sequences that were complete and in-frame, were kept for the analyses. The clonality of each sample was calculated as Simpson clonality in the immunoSEQ Analyzer version 3.0. Clones were grouped by frequency into very rare, small, medium, large (1-20%) or hyperexpanded (>20%) categories. Generation probabilities were estimated with OLGA 1.2.3, V-gene circos plots were made with VDJtools, specificities were looked up in VDJdb, and CDR3 motifs were identified with GLIPH. This is the immuneACCESS table as TCRdb keeps it, with only in-frame sequences that have V and J called. A part of the clones is gone; compared with another copy, unresolved V genes explain less than half, and the rest is unexplained. V and J calls and clone size are as listed in that table; D and trimming were resolved from the DNA. This sample has some 7,700 clones in its table, and about 70% of those were observed once. The top ten clones comprise less than 75% of the sample.

Hematology units in Padova (Italy), Helsinki (Finland) and Shinshu (Japan) recruited the CD4+ T-LGLL patients. Depending on sample availability, patient samples were obtained as bead-purified CD4+, CD4+CD8+, CD57+ or CD56+ fractions, or as unselected PBMC. Somatic STAT5B mutation profiles obtained by deep amplicon sequencing of the same DNA used for patient TCRbeta data were integrated with the patient TCRbeta data. All TCR-sequenced material derived from peripheral blood: patient blood samples and healthy donor buffy coats. Ficoll-Hypaque gradient centrifugation was used to isolate peripheral blood mononuclear cells. Genomic DNA was extracted using the Gentra Puregene Cell and Tissue kit, and a Qubit 2.0 fluorometer was used to quantify it.

The receptor comes from a woman aged 60 to 75 with CD4+ T-cell large granular lymphocyte leukemia. The sequenced sample was PBMCs. The chain joins TRBV5-8 to TRBJ2-5, with a tentative D gene TRBD2 over 7 matching bases. CDR3 loop: CASSLHREGTQYF. The nucleotide sequence reads TGTGCCAGCAGCTTGCACAGGGAGGGGACCCAGTACTTC. The variable domain in full, with residues beyond the CDR3 obtained from the reference TRBV5-8 and TRBJ2-5 genes, is EAGVTQSPTHLIKTRGQQATLRCSPISGHTSVYWYQQALGLGLQFLLWYDEGEERNRGNFPPRFSGRQFPNYSSELNVNALELEDSALYLCASSLHREGTQYFGPGTRLLVL.